This is a list of T cell receptor beta chains from one sample in a study of blood T cells in healthy people across ages. Each CDR3 protein gets one entry after TCRdb re-called the 5' RACE reads with MiXCR. The sample yields approximately 1,700,000 distinct CDR3 sequences, approximately 40% seen once. Sequencing was performed on blood. All receptors derive from a human donor in good health. The CDR3 runs from the conserved cysteine through the conserved F or W. D genes are given only for firm matches. Expanded clones get a size class; other rows say once, few or many, or leave the size out.

V	size	J	D	DNA	CDR3
TRBV6-6	few	TRBJ1-1	.	TGTGCCACCCAGAACACTGAAGCTTTCTTT	CATQNTEAFF
TRBV12-3/TRBV12-4	.	TRBJ1-1	.	TGTGCCAGCAGTCCTAGTGGGGTACACACTGAAGCTTTCTTT	CASSPSGVHTEAFF
TRBV27	.	TRBJ1-1	.	TGTGCCAGCAGTCCTCGGAGTGGGGCTAGGAACACTGAAGCTTTCTTT	CASSPRSGARNTEAFF
TRBV20-1	.	TRBJ2-5	TRBD2	TGCAGTGCTAGAAGGGGTAGCGGGGAGGATGAGACCCAGTACTTC	CSARRGSGEDETQYF
TRBV2	.	TRBJ2-7	.	TGTGCCAGCGGGAGACAGGTTTCCCTTTCGGGTGAGCAGTACTTC	CASGRQVSLSGEQYF
TRBV20-1	few	TRBJ2-7	TRBD1	TGCAGTGCTAGAGGATGGGACAGGAACTTAGAGCAGTACTTC	CSARGWDRNLEQYF
TRBV7-2	few	TRBJ1-2	.	TGTGCCAGCAGCTCTGGGTCGGTATCCTATGGCTACACCTTC	CASSSGSVSYGYTF
TRBV7-2	few	TRBJ2-7	.	TGTGCCAGCAGCCCAAGGAGGTATAGGGGCGAGCAGTACTTC	CASSPRRYRGEQYF
TRBV15	few	TRBJ2-3	TRBD2	TGTGCCACCAGCGGAGCTTCTCGACTAGCGTTAATCACAGATACGCAGTATTTT	CATSGASRLALITDTQYF
TRBV5-8	.	TRBJ2-7	.	TGTGCCAGCAGCCGGGGACGGGGCTTGGACGAGCAGTACTTC	CASSRGRGLDEQYF
TRBV28	.	TRBJ2-7	.	TGTGCCAGCAGTTTTCATCCCTCCGAGCAGTACTTC	CASSFHPSEQYF
TRBV24-1	few	TRBJ1-5	TRBD1	TGTGCCACCAGTGACTCCGGGACAGCTAGCAATCAGCCCCAGCATTTT	CATSDSGTASNQPQHF
TRBV2	few	TRBJ2-6	.	TGTGCCAGCAGTGAAAGGACGGCTGGGGCCAACGTCCTGACTTTC	CASSERTAGANVLTF
TRBV28	.	TRBJ2-1	TRBD1	TGTGCCAGCAGTTTATGGGCCGGACTTGGGACAGGGAAAAAAGGGGGTGAGCAGTTCTTC	CASSLWAGLGTGKKGGEQFF
TRBV12-3/TRBV12-4	.	TRBJ2-1	.	TGTGCCAGCAGTTTTCCCGGGGTACTCAATGAGCAGTTCTTC	CASSFPGVLNEQFF
TRBV20-1	.	TRBJ1-5	.	TGCAGTGCTAGAGATGGGGCAGGAGGGAGCAATCAGCCCCAGCATTTT	CSARDGAGGSNQPQHF
TRBV10-3	few	TRBJ2-5	.	TGTGCCATCAGTCTAAACCCAGAGACCCAGTACTTC	CAISLNPETQYF
TRBV5-1	.	TRBJ1-4	.	TGCGCCGGCAGCTTGGAGCGATCTGAAAAACTGTTTTTT	CAGSLERSEKLFF
TRBV6-5	.	TRBJ1-2	.	TGTGCCAGCAGTTACTCGTTCGGACATCCTGGGGACTATGGCTACACCTTC	CASSYSFGHPGDYGYTF
TRBV20-1	.	TRBJ1-5	.	TGCAGGGCTAGGGAGAGTGATCAGCCCCAGCATTTT	CRARESDQPQHF
TRBV7-8	.	TRBJ1-2	.	TGTGCCAGCAGCACGGTCGGTACACCATATGACACCTTC	CASSTVGTPYDTF
TRBV20-1	.	TRBJ2-2	.	TGCAGTGCTCACTACCGAGTAGGGGAGCTGTTTTTT	CSAHYRVGELFF
TRBV11-2	.	TRBJ2-7	.	TGTGCCAGCAGCACATGGGGACGGAACATCTACGAGCAGTACTTC	CASSTWGRNIYEQYF
TRBV28	.	TRBJ2-5	TRBD2	TGTGCCAGCAATTACTCTCCGGGGGAGGGAGGAGAGACCCAGTACTTC	CASNYSPGEGGETQYF
TRBV29-1	.	TRBJ2-1	TRBD2	TGCAGCGCTGTTGGGAGGACTAGACAAAAACTTGAGCAGTTCTTC	CSAVGRTRQKLEQFF
TRBV7-2	few	TRBJ2-5	.	TGTGCCAGCAGCTTAATGGGGGAGTGGAGGGAGACCCAGTACTTC	CASSLMGEWRETQYF
TRBV7-8	many	TRBJ2-4	.	TGTGCCAGCAGCCCAGAGGTGGTACTAGCCAAAAACATTCAGTACTTC	CASSPEVVLAKNIQYF
TRBV12-3/TRBV12-4	.	TRBJ2-1	.	TGTGCCAGCAGTTTTGGGGGGCCTACAAATGAGCAGTTCTTC	CASSFGGPTNEQFF
TRBV11-2	.	TRBJ2-3	.	TGTGCCAGCAGCTTAGCGACATCTAGCACAGATACGCAGTATTTT	CASSLATSSTDTQYF
TRBV12-3/TRBV12-4	.	TRBJ2-4	.	TGTGCCAGCGGCTCTTCTGGAAACATTCAGTACTTC	CASGSSGNIQYF
TRBV10-2	.	TRBJ1-2	.	TGCACCAGCAGTGATTCCGGGATCGACGGCTACACCTTC	CTSSDSGIDGYTF
TRBV29-1	many	TRBJ2-7	.	TGCAGCGTCTCTAGACGGAACCGGGACTTCTCCGAGCAGTACTTC	CSVSRRNRDFSEQYF
TRBV7-9	once	TRBJ1-1	TRBD1	TGTGCCAGCAGAAAAGGGGGCAGGGGCGACACTGAAGCTTTCTTT	CASRKGGRGDTEAFF
TRBV7-2	once	TRBJ1-5	.	TGTGCCAGCAGCCCCGAACAGATTGGCAATCAGCCCCAGCATTTT	CASSPEQIGNQPQHF
TRBV4-3	.	TRBJ1-2	.	TGCGCCAGCAGCCAAGATCGGGCAGCCGGCTACACCTTC	CASSQDRAAGYTF
TRBV6-2/TRBV6-3	.	TRBJ1-2	.	TGTGCCAGCCGTACGCCAGGGGCTTTCGGCTACACCTTC	CASRTPGAFGYTF
TRBV6-2/TRBV6-3	.	TRBJ1-1	.	TGTGCCAGCAGTTACGAACAGGGACAAATGAACACTGAAGCTTTCTTT	CASSYEQGQMNTEAFF
TRBV6-4	few	TRBJ2-3	TRBD2	TGTGCCAGCAGTGCCCGACTAGCGGGGGGGCCAGATACGCAGTATTTT	CASSARLAGGPDTQYF
TRBV7-9	.	TRBJ2-3	.	TGTGCCAGCAGCTCTTACAGGGTCGACACAGATACGCAGTATTTT	CASSSYRVDTDTQYF
TRBV13	.	TRBJ2-3	TRBD2	TGTGCCAGCAGCTTCTTAGCGGGGTCAGTAACAGATACGCAGTATTTT	CASSFLAGSVTDTQYF
TRBV6-1	.	TRBJ2-7	TRBD1	TGTGCCAGCAGTGAAATCGGGACAGTAAGCGAGCAGTACTTC	CASSEIGTVSEQYF
TRBV11-2	.	TRBJ2-7	.	TGTGCCAGCAGCTTATCAATGGGATACGAGCAGTACTTC	CASSLSMGYEQYF
TRBV5-1	few	TRBJ2-3	.	TGCGCCAGCAGCTTGGAGGGGCAGTTGGATACGCAGTATTTT	CASSLEGQLDTQYF
TRBV4-1	.	TRBJ2-6	.	TGCGCCAGCAGCCAAGAGACAGATTCTGGGGCCAACGTCCTGACTTTC	CASSQETDSGANVLTF
TRBV12-3/TRBV12-4	few	TRBJ1-1	TRBD1	TGTGCCAGCAGAAGGACAGGGGGTGATTCTGAAGCTTTCTTT	CASRRTGGDSEAFF
TRBV4-2	.	TRBJ2-7	.	TGTGCCAGCAGCCAATCGACAGATACCTACGAGCAGTACTTC	CASSQSTDTYEQYF
TRBV20-1	few	TRBJ2-1	TRBD1	TGCAGTGCTAGAGCCCCGGGACAGGACTGGGATGAGCAGTTCTTC	CSARAPGQDWDEQFF
TRBV20-1	.	TRBJ2-1	.	TGCAGTGCTAGAAGGCTAGGTCAAAAGGCCTACAATGAGCAGTTCTTC	CSARRLGQKAYNEQFF